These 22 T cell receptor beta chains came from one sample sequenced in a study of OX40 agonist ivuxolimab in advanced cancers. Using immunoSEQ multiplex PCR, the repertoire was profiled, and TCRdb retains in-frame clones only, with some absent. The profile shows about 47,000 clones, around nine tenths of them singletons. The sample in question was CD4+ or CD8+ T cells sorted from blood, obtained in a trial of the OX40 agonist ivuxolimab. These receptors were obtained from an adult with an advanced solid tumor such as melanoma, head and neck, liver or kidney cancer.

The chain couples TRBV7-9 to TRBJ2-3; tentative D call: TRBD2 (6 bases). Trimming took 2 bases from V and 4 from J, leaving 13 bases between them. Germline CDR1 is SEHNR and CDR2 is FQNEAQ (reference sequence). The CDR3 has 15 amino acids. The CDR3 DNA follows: TGTGCCAGCAGCTTAACCGGGAGCTATGCAGATACGCAGTATTTT. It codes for CASSLTGSYADTQYF.

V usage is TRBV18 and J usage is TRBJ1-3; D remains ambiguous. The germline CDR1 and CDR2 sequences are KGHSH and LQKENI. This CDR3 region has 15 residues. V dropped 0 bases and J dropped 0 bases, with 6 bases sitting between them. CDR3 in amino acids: CASSPPGASGNTIYF. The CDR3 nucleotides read TGTGCCAGCTCACCACCGGGAGCCTCTGGAAACACCATATATTTT. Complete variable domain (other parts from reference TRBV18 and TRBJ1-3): NAGVMQNPRHLVRRRGQEARLRCSPMKGHSHVYWYRQLPEEGLKFMVYLQKENIIDESGMPKERFSAEFPKEGPSILRIQQVVRGDSAAYFCASSPPGASGNTIYFGEGSWLTVV.

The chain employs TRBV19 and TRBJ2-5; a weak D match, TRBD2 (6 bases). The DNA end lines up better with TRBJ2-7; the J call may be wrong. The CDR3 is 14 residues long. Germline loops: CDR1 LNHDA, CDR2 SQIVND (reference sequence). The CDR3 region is CASSIGGAPYEQYF. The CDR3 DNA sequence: TGTGCCAGTAGTATAGGCGGGGCCCCCTACGAGCAGTACTTC.

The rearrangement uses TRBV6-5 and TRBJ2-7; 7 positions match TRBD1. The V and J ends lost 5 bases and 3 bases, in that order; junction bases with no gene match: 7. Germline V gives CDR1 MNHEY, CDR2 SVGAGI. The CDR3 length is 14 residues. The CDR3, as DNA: TGTGCCAGCAGTCAGCCGACAGGGCTCTACGAGCAGTACTTC. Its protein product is CASSQPTGLYEQYF.

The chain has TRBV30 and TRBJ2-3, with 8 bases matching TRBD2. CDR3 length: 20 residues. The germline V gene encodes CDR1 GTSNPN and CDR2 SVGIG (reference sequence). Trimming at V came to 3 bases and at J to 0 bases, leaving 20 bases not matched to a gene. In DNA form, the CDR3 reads TGTGCCTGGAGCCCCCTGACGAACGGCGGGAGGACCTATAGCACAGATACGCAGTATTTT. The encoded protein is CAWSPLTNGGRTYSTDTQYF.

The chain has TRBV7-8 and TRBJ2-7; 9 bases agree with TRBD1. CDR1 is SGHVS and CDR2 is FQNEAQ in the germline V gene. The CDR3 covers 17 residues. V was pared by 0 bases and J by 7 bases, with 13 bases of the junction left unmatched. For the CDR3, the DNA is TGTGCCAGCAGCTTAGCGTTGGACAGGGGCCCCGCAGAAGAGCAGTACTTC. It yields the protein CASSLALDRGPAEEQYF.

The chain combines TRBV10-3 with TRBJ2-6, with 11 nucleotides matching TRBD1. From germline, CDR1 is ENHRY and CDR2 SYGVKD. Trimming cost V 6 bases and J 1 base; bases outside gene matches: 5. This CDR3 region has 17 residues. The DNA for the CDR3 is TGTGCCATCAGGCCGGGACAGGGGGATTCTGGGGCCAACGTCCTGACTTTC. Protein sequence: CAIRPGQGDSGANVLTF.

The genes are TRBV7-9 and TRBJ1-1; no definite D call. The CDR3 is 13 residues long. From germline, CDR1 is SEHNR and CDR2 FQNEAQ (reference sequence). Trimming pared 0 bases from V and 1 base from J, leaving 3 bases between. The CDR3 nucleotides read TGTGCCAGCAGCTTAGCAGCGAACACTGAAGCTTTCTTT. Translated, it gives CASSLAANTEAFF.

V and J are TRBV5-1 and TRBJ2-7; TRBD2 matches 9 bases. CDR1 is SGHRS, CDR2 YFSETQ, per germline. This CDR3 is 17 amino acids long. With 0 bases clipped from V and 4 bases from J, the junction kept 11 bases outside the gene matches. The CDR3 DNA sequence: TGCGCCAGCAGCTTGGCCGTAGAAGCGGGAGGACCATACGAGCAGTACTTC. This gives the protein CASSLAVEAGGPYEQYF.

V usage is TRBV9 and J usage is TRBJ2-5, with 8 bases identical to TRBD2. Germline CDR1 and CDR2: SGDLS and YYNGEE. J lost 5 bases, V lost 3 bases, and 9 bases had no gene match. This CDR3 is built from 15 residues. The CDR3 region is CASSDTSGPSETQYF. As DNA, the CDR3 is TGTGCCAGCAGCGATACTAGCGGCCCCTCGGAGACCCAGTACTTC.

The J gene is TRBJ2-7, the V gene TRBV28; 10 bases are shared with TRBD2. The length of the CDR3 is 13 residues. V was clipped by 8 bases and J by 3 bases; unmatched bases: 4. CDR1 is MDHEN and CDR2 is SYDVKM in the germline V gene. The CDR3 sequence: CASGTSGIYEQYF. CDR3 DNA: TGTGCCAGCGGAACTAGCGGGATCTACGAGCAGTACTTC.

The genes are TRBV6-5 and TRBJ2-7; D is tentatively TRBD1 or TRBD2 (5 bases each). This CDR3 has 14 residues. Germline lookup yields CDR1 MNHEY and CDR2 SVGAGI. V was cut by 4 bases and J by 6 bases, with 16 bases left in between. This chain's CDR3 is CASSFGSGLGEQYF. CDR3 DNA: TGTGCCAGCAGTTTTGGCTCGGGGCTAGGCGAGCAGTACTTC.

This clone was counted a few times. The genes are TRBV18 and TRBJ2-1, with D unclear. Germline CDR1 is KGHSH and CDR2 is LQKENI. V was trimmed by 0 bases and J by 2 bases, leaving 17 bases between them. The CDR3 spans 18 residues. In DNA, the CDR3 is TGTGCCAGCTCACCACCTCCCGAATGGCGGAAGACCTACAATGAGCAGTTCTTC. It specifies CASSPPPEWRKTYNEQFF.

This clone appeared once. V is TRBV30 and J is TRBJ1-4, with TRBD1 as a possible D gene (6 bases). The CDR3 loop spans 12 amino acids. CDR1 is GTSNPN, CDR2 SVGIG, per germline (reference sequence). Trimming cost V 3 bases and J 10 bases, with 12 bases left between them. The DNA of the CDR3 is TGTGCCTGGAGCCGGACAGAGGTAAAACTGTTTTTT. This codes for CAWSRTEVKLFF.

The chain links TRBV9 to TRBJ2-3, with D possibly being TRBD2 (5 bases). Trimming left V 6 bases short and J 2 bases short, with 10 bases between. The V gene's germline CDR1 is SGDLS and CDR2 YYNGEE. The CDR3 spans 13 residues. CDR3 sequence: CASNRAATDTQYF. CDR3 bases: TGTGCCAGCAATCGAGCGGCCACAGATACGCAGTATTTT.

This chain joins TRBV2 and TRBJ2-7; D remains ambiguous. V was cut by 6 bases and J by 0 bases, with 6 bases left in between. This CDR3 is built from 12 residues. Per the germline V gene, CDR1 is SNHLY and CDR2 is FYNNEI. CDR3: CASRGDSYEQYF. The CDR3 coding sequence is TGTGCCAGCAGAGGTGACTCCTACGAGCAGTACTTC.

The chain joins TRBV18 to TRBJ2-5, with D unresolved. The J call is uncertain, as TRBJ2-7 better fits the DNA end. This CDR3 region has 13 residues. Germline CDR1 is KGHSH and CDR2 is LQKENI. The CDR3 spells CASSPPAVDEQYF. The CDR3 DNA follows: TGTGCCAGCTCACCACCAGCTGTCGACGAGCAGTACTTC.

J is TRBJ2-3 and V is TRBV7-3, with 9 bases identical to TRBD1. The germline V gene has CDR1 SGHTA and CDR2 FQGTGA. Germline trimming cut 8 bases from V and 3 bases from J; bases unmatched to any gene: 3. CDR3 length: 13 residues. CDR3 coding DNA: TGTGCCAGCCGGGGGACAGGGACAGATACGCAGTATTTT. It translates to CASRGTGTDTQYF.

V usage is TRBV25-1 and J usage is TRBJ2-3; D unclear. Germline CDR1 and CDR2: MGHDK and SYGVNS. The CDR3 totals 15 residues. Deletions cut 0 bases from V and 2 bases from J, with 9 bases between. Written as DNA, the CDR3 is TGTGCCAGCAGTGAATATATGGGCTACACAGATACGCAGTATTTT. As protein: CASSEYMGYTDTQYF.

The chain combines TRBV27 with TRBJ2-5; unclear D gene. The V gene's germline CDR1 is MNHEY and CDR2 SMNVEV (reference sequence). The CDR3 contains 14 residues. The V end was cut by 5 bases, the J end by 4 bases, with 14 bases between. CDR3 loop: CASSGPGHRETQYF. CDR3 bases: TGTGCCAGCAGTGGACCCGGCCACAGAGAGACCCAGTACTTC.

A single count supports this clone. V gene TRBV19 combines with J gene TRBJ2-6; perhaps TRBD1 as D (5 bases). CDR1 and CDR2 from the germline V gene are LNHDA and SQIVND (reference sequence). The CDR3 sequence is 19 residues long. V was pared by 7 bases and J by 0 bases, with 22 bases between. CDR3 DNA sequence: TGTGCCAGTAAGTCACCTTTGGGGCAGGGATCCTCTGGGGCCAACGTCCTGACTTTC. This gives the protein CASKSPLGQGSSGANVLTF.

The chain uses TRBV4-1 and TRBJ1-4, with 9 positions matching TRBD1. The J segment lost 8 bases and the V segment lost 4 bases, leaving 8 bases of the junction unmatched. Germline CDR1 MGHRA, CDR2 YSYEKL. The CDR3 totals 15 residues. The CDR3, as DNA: TGCGCCAGCAGCCCCGCCGGGACAGGGCGAGAAAAACTGTTTTTT. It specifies CASSPAGTGREKLFF.